Each of the 30 T cell receptor beta chains below was sequenced from the same sample in a study of T cells expressing NK-cell markers. TCRdb reprocessed the 5' RACE reads, with one entry per CDR3 protein and no DNA. Its clone listing holds some 500,000 distinct CDR3 sequences. The sequencing sample was made of blood T cells: a sorted CD56 or NKG2C T cell subset, CD4+ or CD8+ T cells, or bulk PBMC T cells (not recorded which). These receptors were taken from a woman in her forties or fifties in good health.

The chain links TRBV6-5 to TRBJ1-1; TCRdb names TRBD1, which stays unverified in the absence of DNA. Per the germline V gene, CDR1 is MNHEY and CDR2 is SVGAGI. The CDR3 has 14 amino acids. The CDR3 region is CASRLGGKATEAFF.

V and J are TRBV20-1 and TRBJ2-1; as DNA is missing, the TRBD2 call by TCRdb cannot be tested. CDR1 is DFQATT and CDR2 is SNEGSKA in the germline V gene (reference sequence). There are 17 residues in the CDR3. The CDR3: CSVTTSATLGGYNEQFF.

The chain links TRBV18 to TRBJ2-1; TCRdb selects TRBD1, and the lack of DNA leaves this call unchecked. CDR1 and CDR2 from the germline V gene are KGHSH and LQKENI. The length of the CDR3 is 15 residues. CDR3 sequence reads: CASSPPSQGRNEQFF.

The V and J genes are TRBV18 and TRBJ1-1. CDR1 and CDR2 (germline): KGHSH, LQKENI. The CDR3 loop spans 14 amino acids. The CDR3 sequence: CASSQAAVVTEAFF.

The chain recombines TRBV10-2 with TRBJ2-7. From germline, CDR1 is WSHSY and CDR2 SAAADI. The CDR3 runs to 13 residues. CDR3 loop: CASSLNWSYEQYF.

The gene calls are TRBV20-1 and TRBJ2-3. CDR3 length: 16 amino acids. Germline assignment: CDR1 DFQATT and CDR2 SNEGSKA (reference sequence). The CDR3 loop reads CSARVWSNISTDTQYF.

V usage is TRBV11-2 and J usage is TRBJ1-5. This CDR3 has 12 amino acids. The V gene's germline CDR1 is SGHAT and CDR2 FQNNGV. The CDR3 loop reads CASSPSTRRQHF. The variable domain in full, with the rest retrieved from reference TRBV11-2 and TRBJ1-5, is EAGVAQSPRYKIIEKRQSVAFWCNPISGHATLYWYQQILGQGPKLLIQFQNNGVVDDSQLPKDRFSAERLKGVDSTLKIQPAKLEDSAVYLCASSPSTRRQHFGDGTRLSIL.

The gene calls are TRBV6-5 and TRBJ2-2. The germline V gene has CDR1 MNHEY and CDR2 SVGAGI. The CDR3 totals 14 residues. The CDR3 protein is CASSYVGSPGSCFF.

The chain carries TRBV5-5 and TRBJ2-2; TCRdb picks TRBD1, but there is no DNA to check that call. Germline CDR1 reads SGHKS; CDR2 reads YYEKEE (reference sequence). The CDR3 extends over 16 amino acids. The CDR3 reads CASSLRLSGVTGELFF.

The chain uses TRBV18 and TRBJ2-3; TCRdb's D call of TRBD2 is untestable without DNA. CDR3 length: 15 residues. CDR1 and CDR2 from the germline V gene are KGHSH and LQKENI. The CDR3 is CASSPPGVGPDTQYF.

The V call is TRBV18, the J call TRBJ2-1; the TCRdb D gene call, TRBD2, has no DNA to confirm it. The CDR3 loop spans 15 amino acids. Germline V gene data show CDR1 as KGHSH and CDR2 as LQKENI. CDR3 amino acids: CASSLLTGTEGEQFF. Full variable domain (missing parts from reference TRBV18 and TRBJ2-1): NAGVMQNPRHLVRRRGQEARLRCSPMKGHSHVYWYRQLPEEGLKFMVYLQKENIIDESGMPKERFSAEFPKEGPSILRIQQVVRGDSAAYFCASSLLTGTEGEQFFGPGTRLTVL.

The V and J genes are TRBV12-3 or TRBV12-4 and TRBJ1-4. This CDR3 is 14 amino acids long. CDR3: CASTAQRRHEKLFF.

The chain joins TRBV9 to TRBJ2-7. Germline V gene sequence: CDR1 SGDLS, CDR2 YYNGEE. This CDR3 is built from 13 residues. This chain's CDR3 is CASSVGIAYEQYF.

The chain joins TRBV30 to TRBJ1-1; TCRdb gives TRBD1 as the D gene, but with no DNA this cannot be confirmed. This CDR3 contains 12 residues. Germline values: CDR1 GTSNPN, CDR2 SVGIG (reference sequence). This CDR3 reads CAWNRGTGEAFF.

The chain couples TRBV6-5 to TRBJ2-2. CDR1 is MNHEY, CDR2 SVGAGI, per germline. The CDR3 runs to 14 residues. The CDR3 loop is CAISTSGNTGELFF.

V is TRBV27 and J is TRBJ2-3; the D gene TCRdb calls, TRBD2, cannot be checked with no DNA. The CDR3 is 16 residues long. Germline loops: CDR1 MNHEY, CDR2 SMNVEV (reference sequence). The CDR3 loop is CASRIVTSGRTDTQYF.

J is TRBJ1-2 and V is TRBV10-3; TCRdb's D gene call, TRBD1, goes unchecked for lack of DNA. This CDR3 spans 12 amino acids. Per germline, CDR1 ENHRY and CDR2 SYGVKD. The CDR3 sequence is CAIMRQGYGYTF.

The chain has TRBV6-5 and TRBJ1-1. Per the germline V gene, CDR1 is MNHEY and CDR2 is SVGAGI. CDR3 length: 12 residues. CDR3 protein: CASSPSDTEAFF.

The chain recombines TRBV3-1 with TRBJ2-2; TCRdb indicates TRBD2, and absent DNA this call remains unverified. The length of the CDR3 is 17 residues. The germline gives CDR1 LGHDT, CDR2 YNNKEL (reference sequence). CDR3 sequence reads: CACGGPGLAGIAGELFF.

The chain joins TRBV11-2 to TRBJ2-3; the TCRdb call, TRBD2, lacks DNA for checking. Per the germline V gene, CDR1 is SGHAT and CDR2 is FQNNGV. CDR3 length: 12 amino acids. This CDR3 is CASSTGGHTQYF.

The chain links TRBV4-1 to TRBJ1-2; TCRdb's D call of TRBD1 is untestable without DNA. Germline V gene sequence: CDR1 MGHRA, CDR2 YSYEKL. There are 14 residues in the CDR3. This CDR3 reads CASSGGGSVYGYTF.

V is TRBV18 and J is TRBJ2-3; the D gene TCRdb calls, TRBD2, cannot be checked with no DNA. The CDR3 runs to 15 residues. Looked up from germline, CDR1 is KGHSH and CDR2 is LQKENI. CDR3: CASSRLAVGTDTQYF.

The V gene is TRBV3-1, the J gene TRBJ2-7; lacking DNA, the TRBD2 call made by TCRdb goes unchecked. The CDR3 has 15 amino acids. CDR1 and CDR2 (germline): LGHDT, YNNKEL (reference sequence). Here the CDR3 reads CASSQVPSGRGEQYF.

The V call is TRBV7-9, the J call TRBJ2-5; TCRdb designates TRBD2, a call that cannot be tested without DNA. From germline, CDR1 is SEHNR and CDR2 FQNEAQ (reference sequence). The CDR3 has 15 amino acids. The CDR3 region is CASSFSGLMGETQYF. The entire variable domain, with the rest obtained from reference TRBV7-9 and TRBJ2-5, is as follows: DTGVSQNPRHKITKRGQNVTFRCDPISEHNRLYWYRQTLGQGPEFLTYFQNEAQLEKSRLLSDRFSAERPKGSFSTLEIQRTEQGDSAMYLCASSFSGLMGETQYFGPGTRLLVL.

This CDR3 reads CASSQDRGLAGANEQFF. This rearrangement joins TRBV3-1 to TRBJ2-1; TCRdb's D call, TRBD2, is unchecked because there is no DNA. CDR3 size: 17 residues. Germline values: CDR1 LGHDT, CDR2 YNNKEL (reference sequence).

The V call is TRBV6-5, the J call TRBJ1-1; TCRdb picks TRBD1, but there is no DNA to check that call. This CDR3 contains 13 residues. In germline, CDR1 is MNHEY, CDR2 SVGAGI. CDR3 sequence reads: CASREAMNTEAFF.

This chain links TRBV19 with TRBJ2-1; TCRdb's assignment of TRBD1 cannot be checked, as there is no DNA. CDR3 length: 15 residues. Germline values: CDR1 LNHDA, CDR2 SQIVND (reference sequence). CDR3 loop: CASSPPLRAYNEQFF.

The J gene is TRBJ2-7, the V gene TRBV7-9; TCRdb's assignment of TRBD2 cannot be checked, as there is no DNA. This CDR3 spans 18 amino acids. Germline V gene sequence: CDR1 SEHNR, CDR2 FQNEAQ (reference sequence). CDR3 loop: CASSPSGTSGRFSYEQYF.

The V gene is TRBV12-3 or TRBV12-4, the J gene TRBJ2-1; without DNA, the TCRdb call of TRBD2 cannot be checked. The CDR3 consists of 16 residues. The CDR3 here is CASRPPTSGRLNEQFF.

The genes are TRBV6-1 and TRBJ2-7; TCRdb picks TRBD1, but there is no DNA to check that call. Germline V lookup: CDR1 MNHNS, CDR2 SASEGT. There are 12 residues in the CDR3. CDR3: CASSELRGEQYF.